Below, 5 T cell receptor beta chains from the same sample are listed, as sequenced in a study of T cells in localized non-small cell lung cancer (dated by TCRdb to 2018 to 2020). Libraries were prepared through the immunoSEQ multiplex PCR assay. TCRdb retrieved this table from immuneACCESS and kept in-frame rearrangements only. Not all clones are present; in checked studies, unresolved V genes account for under half, and no reason is known for the remainder. The sample table contains over 50,000 clones; only one count was recorded for 85% to 90% of them. Roughly 2% of the sample goes to the ten largest clones. Sequences were derived from peripheral blood, sampled before any cancer treatment. All receptors come from a woman aged 35-70 years with stage I lung adenocarcinoma.

The V gene is TRBV7-9, the J gene TRBJ1-3; D is unclear. The V gene lost 5 bases and the J gene lost 4 bases, with 9 bases spanning the gap. There are 13 residues in the CDR3. Germline CDR1 reads SEHNR; CDR2 reads FQNEAQ (reference sequence). CDR3 region: CASSPSVGNTIYF. The CDR3 coding sequence is TGTGCCAGCAGCCCTTCAGTCGGAAACACCATATATTTT.

A few counts support this clone. The V and J genes are TRBV6-5 and TRBJ1-6; D gene unclear. Between the trimmed V and J ends, which lost 6 bases and 8 bases, there was a span of 17 bases. The CDR3 spans 15 residues. From germline, CDR1 is MNHEY and CDR2 SVGAGI. This CDR3 is CASRPSRRPDSPLHF. CDR3 DNA: TGTGCCAGCAGGCCGAGTCGCCGCCCAGATTCACCCCTCCACTTT.

This clone has more than one count but fewer than ten. V gene TRBV7-3 combines with J gene TRBJ2-6, with a tentative D call TRBD2 (5 bases). Germline V gene lookup returns CDR1 SGHTA and CDR2 FQGTGA. The CDR3 totals 15 residues. V was pared by 2 bases and J by 4 bases, with 9 bases between. This CDR3 is CASSLGGSGANVLTF. The CDR3 coding sequence is TGTGCCAGCAGCTTAGGCGGGTCCGGGGCCAACGTCCTGACTTTC.

The chain employs TRBV28 and TRBJ1-2; no clear D gene. CDR1 MDHEN and CDR2 SYDVKM come from the germline V gene. Trimming took 2 bases from V and 7 from J, leaving 11 bases between them. The CDR3 loop spans 13 amino acids. The CDR3 spells CASSLVGYGGYTF. In DNA, the CDR3 is TGTGCCAGCAGTTTAGTGGGATACGGTGGCTACACCTTC.

The rearrangement links TRBV2 to TRBJ2-3; D ambiguous. Germline V lookup: CDR1 SNHLY, CDR2 FYNNEI. This CDR3 is built from 15 residues. The V end lost 2 bases, the J end lost 2 bases, and 11 bases lay between the germline ends. In nucleotides, the CDR3 is TGTGCCAGCAGTGAATTGGTGGGATACACAGATACGCAGTATTTT. It encodes CASSELVGYTDTQYF.